The rows below give T cell receptor beta chains drawn from one sample of a study of T cells in Graves' hyperthyroidism and ophthalmopathy. Each CDR3 protein gets one entry after TCRdb re-called the multiplex PCR reads with MiXCR. This table has about 620,000 distinct CDR3 sequences, roughly 16% appearing once. The sample was blood. The receptors originated from a woman aged 30 to 39 with Graves' hyperthyroidism. The CDR3 runs from the conserved cysteine through the conserved F or W. The D gene is left open where the match is weak. Clone size is given for some rows only: seen once, a few or many times, or a class if the clone is expanded.

v_call	clone_size	j_call	d_call	cdr3_nt	cdr3_aa
TRBV7-3	many	TRBJ2-1	TRBD2	TGTGCCAGCAGCTTATGGGGCGGGAGCTCCTACAATGAGCAGTTCTTC	CASSLWGGSSYNEQFF
TRBV12-3/TRBV12-4	few	TRBJ2-3	-	TGTGCCAGCAGCCAAGGGGGGAACAACCCCCTTACGCAGTATTTT	CASSQGGNNPLTQYF
TRBV7-8	-	TRBJ2-7	TRBD2	TGTGCCAGCAGCCTCCCCCGGACTAGCGACTACGAGCAGTACTTC	CASSLPRTSDYEQYF
TRBV27	few	TRBJ2-2	-	TGTGCCAGCGGGAGGATGAACACCGGGGAGCTGTTTTTT	CASGRMNTGELFF
TRBV18	many	TRBJ2-1	-	TGTGCCAGCTCACCCACCAGGGACGTCTACAATGAGCAGTTCTTC	CASSPTRDVYNEQFF
TRBV6-1	many	TRBJ1-2	-	TGTGCCAGCAGAGAAGACTCAGACTATGGCTACACCTTC	CASREDSDYGYTF
TRBV25-1	few	TRBJ2-3	-	TGTGCCAGCAGCCTATCCCGACTAAGAGATACGCAGTATTTT	CASSLSRLRDTQYF
TRBV12-3/TRBV12-4	many	TRBJ2-7	TRBD2	TGTGCCAGCAGCCTAGCGGGAGGGTGGGGCGAGCAGTACTTC	CASSLAGGWGEQYF
TRBV20-1	-	TRBJ2-3	TRBD2	TGCAGTGCTATCGTACCGGGACTAGGGGAAACAGATACGCAGTATTTT	CSAIVPGLGETDTQYF
TRBV6-6	many	TRBJ1-1	-	TGTGCCAGCAGTTACGAAGGGGGGTACACTGAAGCTTTCTTT	CASSYEGGYTEAFF
TRBV28	many	TRBJ2-7	TRBD2	TGTGCCAGCAGGTCCGGGACTAGCGGGGTCTACGAGCAGTACTTC	CASRSGTSGVYEQYF
TRBV2	-	TRBJ2-5	TRBD1	TGTGCCAGCAGGGCCACGACAGGGGCTCAACAAGAGACCCAGTACTTC	CASRATTGAQQETQYF
TRBV20-1	many	TRBJ2-7	-	TGCAGTGCAGAGGTTCCTAACCTTTACGAGCAGTACTTC	CSAEVPNLYEQYF
TRBV9	-	TRBJ2-2	TRBD1	TGTGCCAGCAGCGTACAGCCAGGGGGAGAGGGCGGGGAGCTGTTTTTT	CASSVQPGGEGGELFF
TRBV6-1	many	TRBJ2-3	-	TGTGCCAGCAGTTGGTCAGATACGCAGTATTTT	CASSWSDTQYF
TRBV11-3	many	TRBJ2-1	-	TGTGCCAGCAGCTTAGGTCGGGACTTCTCCTACAATGAGCAGTTCTTC	CASSLGRDFSYNEQFF
TRBV6-5	-	TRBJ1-2	TRBD1	TGTGCCAGCAGTTACTGGGGGACAGGCGCACAGAAGAACTATGGCTACACCTTC	CASSYWGTGAQKNYGYTF
TRBV6-1	many	TRBJ1-2	-	TGTGCGTCTGATTTGGGCTATGGCTACACCTTC	CASDLGYGYTF
TRBV5-6	many	TRBJ2-7	TRBD2	TGTGCCAGCAGCTTGGTGGCGGGAGGGCTGAACGAGCAGTACTTC	CASSLVAGGLNEQYF
TRBV9	-	TRBJ2-7	TRBD2	TGTGCCAGCAGCGTAGGGGGCGGGGGGCAAGAGCAGTACTTC	CASSVGGGGQEQYF
TRBV13	many	TRBJ1-2	TRBD1	TGTGCCAGCAGCTTGAAATGGCAGGGGGTAGGCTACACCTTC	CASSLKWQGVGYTF
TRBV28	-	TRBJ2-5	TRBD2	TGTGCCAGCAGTTTATACGGTAGCGGGAGGGGGGAGACCCAGTACTTC	CASSLYGSGRGETQYF
TRBV3-1	many	TRBJ2-1	TRBD1	TGTGCCAGCAGCTTACAGGGGCTGTCCTACAATGAGCAGTTCTTC	CASSLQGLSYNEQFF
TRBV20-1	many	TRBJ2-7	TRBD2	TGCAGTGCTAGCCGGACTAGGGTGGGGGAGCAGTACTTC	CSASRTRVGEQYF
TRBV19	-	TRBJ2-5	-	TGTGCCAGTAGTATAACCGGCGGAGACAAAGAGACCCAGTACTTC	CASSITGGDKETQYF
TRBV18	-	TRBJ1-5	-	TGTGCCGGCTCACAGGGTGCGGGGAGCAATCAGCCCCAGCATTTT	CAGSQGAGSNQPQHF
TRBV12-3/TRBV12-4	many	TRBJ1-1	TRBD1	TGTGCCAGCAGCTCGGGGTACCGGACAGGGAGCATGAACACTGAAGCTTTCTTT	CASSSGYRTGSMNTEAFF
TRBV6-1	many	TRBJ2-5	TRBD2	TGTGCCAGCAGTCACGGGAGGGGAGAGACCCAGTACTTC	CASSHGRGETQYF
TRBV12-3/TRBV12-4	-	TRBJ2-5	-	TGTGCCAGCAACCCCCGACAAGAGACCCAGTACTTC	CASNPRQETQYF
TRBV3-1	few	TRBJ2-3	TRBD1	TGTGCCAGCAGCCAACTTCTTTCGTTCCGAAGGACAGGGACCGACACAGATACGCAGTATTTT	CASSQLLSFRRTGTDTDTQYF
TRBV3-1	few	TRBJ2-7	TRBD2	TGTGCCAGCAGCCATACTTCACCGGGACTAGCGTTTTACGAGCAGTACTTC	CASSHTSPGLAFYEQYF
TRBV15	many	TRBJ2-7	-	TGTGCCACCAGCAGAGACCACTACGAGCAGTACTTC	CATSRDHYEQYF
TRBV20-1	many	TRBJ2-7	-	TGCAGTGCTAGGCCGTCGGGGGAGCAGTACTTC	CSARPSGEQYF
TRBV20-1	-	TRBJ1-1	-	TGCAGTGCTAGAGATCCCGGGGGGGGCCTGTGGGCTTTCTTT	CSARDPGGGLWAFF
TRBV7-3	many	TRBJ1-1	TRBD1	TGTGCCAGCAGAACCAACAGGGGCACTGAAGCTTTCTTT	CASRTNRGTEAFF
TRBV5-1	-	TRBJ2-2	-	TGCGCCAGCAGCAACGGAGGGAGTGCGAGGGGGGAGCTGTTTTTT	CASSNGGSARGELFF
TRBV30	-	TRBJ1-1	-	TGTGCCAGTAGTATCGGCAGGCCGAACACTGAAGCTTTCTTT	CASSIGRPNTEAFF
TRBV29-1	few	TRBJ2-3	TRBD1	TGCAGCGTTGAAGATCAAGGACAGGGTACGCAGTATTTT	CSVEDQGQGTQYF
TRBV20-1	many	TRBJ1-6	-	TGCAGTGCTAGTAAGAGTCTAGGGAGACAGCTCAATTCACCCCTCCACTTT	CSASKSLGRQLNSPLHF
TRBV7-2	-	TRBJ2-5	-	TGTGCCAACAGCTCCCCGGTCTCCCAGGAGACCCAGTACTTC	CANSSPVSQETQYF
TRBV6-2/TRBV6-3	few	TRBJ1-1	TRBD1	TGTGCCAGCAGTTGGACAGGGATGAGCACTGAAGCTTTCTTT	CASSWTGMSTEAFF
TRBV29-1	many	TRBJ1-1	-	TGCAGCTCTGGACAGATGAACACTGAAGCTTTCTTT	CSSGQMNTEAFF
TRBV2	many	TRBJ2-7	TRBD2	TGTGCCAGCAGGGGGACTAGCGGGGAGCAGTACTTC	CASRGTSGEQYF
TRBV6-1	-	TRBJ2-7	-	TGTGCCAGCAGCCCTCTAGAGACTCTCTACGAGCAGTACTTC	CASSPLETLYEQYF
TRBV27	-	TRBJ1-2	TRBD1	TGTGCCAGCAGTTTGACAGGGGAATATGGCTACACCTTC	CASSLTGEYGYTF